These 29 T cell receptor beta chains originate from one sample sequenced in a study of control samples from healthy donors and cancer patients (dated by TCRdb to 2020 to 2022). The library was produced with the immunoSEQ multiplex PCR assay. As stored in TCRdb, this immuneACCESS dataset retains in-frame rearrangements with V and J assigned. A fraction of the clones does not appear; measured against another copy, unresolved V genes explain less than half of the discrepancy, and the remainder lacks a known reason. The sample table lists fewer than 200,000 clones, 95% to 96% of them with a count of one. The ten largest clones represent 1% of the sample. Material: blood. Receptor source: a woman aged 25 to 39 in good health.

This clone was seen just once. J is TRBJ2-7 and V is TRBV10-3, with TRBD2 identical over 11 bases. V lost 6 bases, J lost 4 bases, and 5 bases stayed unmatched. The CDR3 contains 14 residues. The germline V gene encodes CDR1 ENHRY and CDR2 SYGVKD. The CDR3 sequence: CAIRGTSGGYEQYF. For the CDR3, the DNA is TGTGCCATCAGAGGGACTAGCGGCGGATACGAGCAGTACTTC.

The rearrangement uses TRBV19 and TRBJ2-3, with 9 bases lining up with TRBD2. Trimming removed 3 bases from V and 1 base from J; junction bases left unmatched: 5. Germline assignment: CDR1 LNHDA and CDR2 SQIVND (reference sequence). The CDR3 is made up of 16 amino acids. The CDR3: CASSIGGGAGTDTQYF. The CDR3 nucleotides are TGTGCCAGTAGTATTGGCGGGGGGGCCGGCACAGATACGCAGTATTTT.

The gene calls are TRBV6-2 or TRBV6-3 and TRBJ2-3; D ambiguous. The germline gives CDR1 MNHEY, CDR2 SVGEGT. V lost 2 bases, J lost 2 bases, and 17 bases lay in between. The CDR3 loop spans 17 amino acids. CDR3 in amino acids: CASSYPIRNGPTDTQYF. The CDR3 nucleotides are TGTGCCAGCAGTTACCCCATCCGGAACGGACCCACAGATACGCAGTATTTT.

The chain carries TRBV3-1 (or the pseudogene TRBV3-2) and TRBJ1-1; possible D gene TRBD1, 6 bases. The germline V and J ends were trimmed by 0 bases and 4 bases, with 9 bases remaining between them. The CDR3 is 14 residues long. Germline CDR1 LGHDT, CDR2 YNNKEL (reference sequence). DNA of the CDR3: TGTGCCAGCAGCCAAGATCCGGGGGCCACTGAAGCTTTCTTT. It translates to CASSQDPGATEAFF.

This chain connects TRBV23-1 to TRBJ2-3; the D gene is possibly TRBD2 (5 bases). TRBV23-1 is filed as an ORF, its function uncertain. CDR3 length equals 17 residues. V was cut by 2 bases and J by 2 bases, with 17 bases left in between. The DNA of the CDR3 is TGCGCCAGCAGTCAAAGGTCCAAGCGGTTAACCACAGATACGCAGTATTTT. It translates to CASSQRSKRLTTDTQYF.

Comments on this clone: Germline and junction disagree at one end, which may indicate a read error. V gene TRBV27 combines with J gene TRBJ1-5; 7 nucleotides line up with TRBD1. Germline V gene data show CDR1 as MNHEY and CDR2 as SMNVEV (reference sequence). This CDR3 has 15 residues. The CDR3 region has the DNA TGTGCCGGCAGCCCTGACAGGGCACCGGGTCAGCCCCAGCATTTT. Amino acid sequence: CAGSPDRAPGQPQHF.

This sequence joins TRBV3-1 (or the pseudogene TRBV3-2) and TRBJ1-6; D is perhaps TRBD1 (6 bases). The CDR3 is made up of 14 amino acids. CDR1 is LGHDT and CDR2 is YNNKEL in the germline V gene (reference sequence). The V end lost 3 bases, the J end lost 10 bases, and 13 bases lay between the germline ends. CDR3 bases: TGTGCCAGCAGCCATCAGGGGTTGAACTCACCCCTCCACTTT. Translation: CASSHQGLNSPLHF.

The CDR3, as DNA: TGTGCCAGCAGTTTATGGCGGGAGTCCAATGAGCAGTTCTTC. Its translation is CASSLWRESNEQFF. V is TRBV28 and J is TRBJ2-1; 7 nucleotides agree with TRBD2. V dropped 0 bases and J dropped 6; count of bases not matched to a gene: 2. The V gene's germline CDR1 is MDHEN and CDR2 SYDVKM. The CDR3 loop spans 14 amino acids. The whole variable domain, filled in from reference TRBV28 and TRBJ2-1, reads DVKVTQSSRYLVKRTGEKVFLECVQDMDHENMFWYRQDPGLGLRLIYFSYDVKMKEKGDIPEGYSVSREKKERFSLILESASTNQTSMYLCASSLWRESNEQFFGPGTRLTVL.

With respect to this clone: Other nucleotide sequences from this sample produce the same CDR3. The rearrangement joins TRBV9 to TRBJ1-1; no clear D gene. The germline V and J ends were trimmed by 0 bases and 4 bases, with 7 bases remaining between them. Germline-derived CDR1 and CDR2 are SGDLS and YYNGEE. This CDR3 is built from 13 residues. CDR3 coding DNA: TGTGCCAGCAGCGTAGCGGTAGGCACTGAAGCTTTCTTT. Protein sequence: CASSVAVGTEAFF. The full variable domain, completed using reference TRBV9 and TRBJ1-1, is DSGVTQTPKHLITATGQRVTLRCSPRSGDLSVYWYQQSLDQGLQFLIQYYNGEERAKGNILERFSAQQFPDLHSELNLSSLELGDSALYFCASSVAVGTEAFFGQGTRLTVV.

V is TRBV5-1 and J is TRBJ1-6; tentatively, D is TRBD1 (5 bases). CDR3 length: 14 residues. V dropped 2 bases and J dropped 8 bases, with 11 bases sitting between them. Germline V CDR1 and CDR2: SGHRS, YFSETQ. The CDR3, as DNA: TGCGCCAGCAGCTTTAGCGGGGCAGATTCACCCCTCCACTTT. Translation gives CASSFSGADSPLHF.

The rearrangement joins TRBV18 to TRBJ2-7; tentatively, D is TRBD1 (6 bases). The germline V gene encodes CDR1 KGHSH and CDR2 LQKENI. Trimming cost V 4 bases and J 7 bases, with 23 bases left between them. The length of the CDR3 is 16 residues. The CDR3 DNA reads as TGTGCCAGCTCACTAGGTTCCGCAGGTCTAAGGGGGGAGCAGTACTTC. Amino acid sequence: CASSLGSAGLRGEQYF.

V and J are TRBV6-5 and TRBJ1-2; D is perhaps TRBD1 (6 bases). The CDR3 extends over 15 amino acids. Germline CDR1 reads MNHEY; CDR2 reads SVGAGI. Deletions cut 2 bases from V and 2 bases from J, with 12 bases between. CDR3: CASSYTGQGNYGYTF. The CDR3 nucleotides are TGTGCCAGCAGTTACACTGGTCAGGGGAACTATGGCTACACCTTC.

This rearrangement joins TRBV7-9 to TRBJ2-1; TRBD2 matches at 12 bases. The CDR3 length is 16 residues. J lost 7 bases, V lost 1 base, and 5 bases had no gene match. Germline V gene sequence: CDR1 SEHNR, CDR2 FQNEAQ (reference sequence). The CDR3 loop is CASSLGGGLAGNEQFF. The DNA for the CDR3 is TGTGCCAGCAGCTTAGGGGGCGGACTAGCGGGAAATGAGCAGTTCTTC.

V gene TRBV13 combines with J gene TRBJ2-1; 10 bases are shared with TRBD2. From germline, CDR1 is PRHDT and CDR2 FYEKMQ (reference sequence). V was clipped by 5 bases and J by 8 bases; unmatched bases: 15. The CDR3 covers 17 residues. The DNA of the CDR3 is TGTGCCAGCAGCCCCCGGTTTAGGCTAGCGGGGGTGGATGAGCAGTTCTTC. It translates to CASSPRFRLAGVDEQFF.

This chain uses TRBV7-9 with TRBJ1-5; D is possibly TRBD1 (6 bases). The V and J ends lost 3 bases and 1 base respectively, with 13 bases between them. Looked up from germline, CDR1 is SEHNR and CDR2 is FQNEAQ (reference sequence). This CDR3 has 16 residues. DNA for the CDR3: TGTGCCAGCAGCTTTGAGGGGAGGGGGAGCAATCAGCCCCAGCATTTT. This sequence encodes CASSFEGRGSNQPQHF.

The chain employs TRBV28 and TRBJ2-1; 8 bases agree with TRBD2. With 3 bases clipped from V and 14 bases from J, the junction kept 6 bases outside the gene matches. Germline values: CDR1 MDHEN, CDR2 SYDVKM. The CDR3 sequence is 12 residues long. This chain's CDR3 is CASSLKRESEFF. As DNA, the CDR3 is TGTGCCAGCAGTTTGAAGCGGGAGTCGGAGTTCTTC.

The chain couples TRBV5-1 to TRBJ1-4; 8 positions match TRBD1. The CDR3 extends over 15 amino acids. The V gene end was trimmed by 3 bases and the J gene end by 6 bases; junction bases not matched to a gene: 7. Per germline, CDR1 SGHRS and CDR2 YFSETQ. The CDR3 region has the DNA TGCGCCAGCAGCTGGGGGCAGGGGGCATATGAAAAACTGTTTTTT. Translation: CASSWGQGAYEKLFF.

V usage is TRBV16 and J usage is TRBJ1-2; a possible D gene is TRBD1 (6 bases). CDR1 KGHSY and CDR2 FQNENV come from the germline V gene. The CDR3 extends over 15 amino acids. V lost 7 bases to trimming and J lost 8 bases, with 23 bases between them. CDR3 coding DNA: TGTGCCAGCACCCGTAACAGGGAGACCGTCGGCGGCTACACCTTC. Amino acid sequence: CASTRNRETVGGYTF.

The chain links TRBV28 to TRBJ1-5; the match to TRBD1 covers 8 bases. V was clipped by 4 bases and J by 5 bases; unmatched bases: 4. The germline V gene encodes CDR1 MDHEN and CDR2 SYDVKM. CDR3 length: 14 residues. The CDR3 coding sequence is TGTGCCAGCAGTTCGGACAGGGCGTATCAGCCCCAGCATTTT. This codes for CASSSDRAYQPQHF.

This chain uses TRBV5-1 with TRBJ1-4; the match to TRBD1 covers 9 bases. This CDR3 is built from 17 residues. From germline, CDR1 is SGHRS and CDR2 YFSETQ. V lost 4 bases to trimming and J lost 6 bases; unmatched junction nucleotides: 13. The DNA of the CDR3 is TGCGCCAGCAGCCCGATATCGCGTGGGACAGGGTATGAAAAACTGTTTTTT. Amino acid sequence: CASSPISRGTGYEKLFF.

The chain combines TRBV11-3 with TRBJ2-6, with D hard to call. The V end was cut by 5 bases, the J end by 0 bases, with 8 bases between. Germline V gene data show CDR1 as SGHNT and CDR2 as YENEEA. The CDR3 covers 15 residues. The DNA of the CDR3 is TGTGCCAGCAGCCCAGACCCCTCTGGGGCCAACGTCCTGACTTTC. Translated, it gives CASSPDPSGANVLTF.

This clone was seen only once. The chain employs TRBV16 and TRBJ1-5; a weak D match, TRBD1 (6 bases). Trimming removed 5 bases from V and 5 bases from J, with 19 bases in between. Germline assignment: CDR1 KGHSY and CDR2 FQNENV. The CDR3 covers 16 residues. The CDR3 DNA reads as TGTGCCAGCAGCGAAGATAGAGGGGGAAAAGATCAGCCCCAGCATTTT. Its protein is CASSEDRGGKDQPQHF.

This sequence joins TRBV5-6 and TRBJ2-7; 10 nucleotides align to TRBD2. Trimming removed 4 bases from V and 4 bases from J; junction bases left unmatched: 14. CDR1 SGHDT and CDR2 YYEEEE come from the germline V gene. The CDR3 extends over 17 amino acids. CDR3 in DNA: TGTGCCAGCAGCCCTGTGACTAGCGGGTGGACTCCATACGAGCAGTACTTC. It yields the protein CASSPVTSGWTPYEQYF.

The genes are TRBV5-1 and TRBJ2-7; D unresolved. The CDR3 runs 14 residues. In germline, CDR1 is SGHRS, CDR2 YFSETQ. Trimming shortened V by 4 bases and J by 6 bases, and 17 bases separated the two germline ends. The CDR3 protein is CASSPRSDMAEQYF. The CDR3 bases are TGCGCCAGCAGCCCGCGATCAGACATGGCCGAGCAGTACTTC. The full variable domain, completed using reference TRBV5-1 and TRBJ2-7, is KAGVTQTPRYLIKTRGQQVTLSCSPISGHRSVSWYQQTPGQGLQFLFEYFSETQRNKGNFPGRFSGRQFSNSRSEMNVSTLELGDSALYLCASSPRSDMAEQYFGPGTRLTVT.

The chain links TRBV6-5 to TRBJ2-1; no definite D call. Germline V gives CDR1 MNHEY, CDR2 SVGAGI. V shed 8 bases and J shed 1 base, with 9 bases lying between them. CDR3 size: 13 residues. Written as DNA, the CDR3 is TGTGCCAGCTCGGCAGGATCCTACAATGAGCAGTTCTTC. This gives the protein CASSAGSYNEQFF.

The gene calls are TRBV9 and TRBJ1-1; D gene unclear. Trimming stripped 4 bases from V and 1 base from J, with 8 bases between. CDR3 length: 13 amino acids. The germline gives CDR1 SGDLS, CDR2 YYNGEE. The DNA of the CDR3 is TGTGCCAGCAGCACGGCTACGAACACTGAAGCTTTCTTT. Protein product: CASSTATNTEAFF.

The CDR3: CASSILGNTEAFF. CDR3 DNA sequence: TGTGCCAGTAGTATTTTGGGTAACACTGAAGCTTTCTTT. The rearrangement joins TRBV19 to TRBJ1-1; unclear D gene. The CDR3 is made up of 13 amino acids. Germline loops: CDR1 LNHDA, CDR2 SQIVND (reference sequence). V lost 3 bases to trimming and J lost 2 bases, with 7 bases between them.

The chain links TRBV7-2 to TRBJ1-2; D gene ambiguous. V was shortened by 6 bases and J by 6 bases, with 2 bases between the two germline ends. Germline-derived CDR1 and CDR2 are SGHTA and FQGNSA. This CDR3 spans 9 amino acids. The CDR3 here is CASRNGYTF. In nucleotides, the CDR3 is TGTGCCAGCAGAAATGGCTACACCTTC. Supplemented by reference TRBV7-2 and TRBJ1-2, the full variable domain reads GAGVSQSPSNKVTEKGKDVELRCDPISGHTALYWYRQSLGQGLEFLIYFQGNSAPDKSGLPSDRFSAERTGGSVSTLTIQRTQQEDSAVYLCASRNGYTFGSGTRLTVV.

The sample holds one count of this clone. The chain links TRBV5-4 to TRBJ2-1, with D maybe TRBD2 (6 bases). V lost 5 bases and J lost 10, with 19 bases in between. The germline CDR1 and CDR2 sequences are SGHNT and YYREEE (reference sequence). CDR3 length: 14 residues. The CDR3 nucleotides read TGTGCCAGCAGGGGGGGACTGCGGGAAGGAGAGCAGTTCTTC. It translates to CASRGGLREGEQFF. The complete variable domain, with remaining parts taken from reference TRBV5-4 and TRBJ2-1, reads ETGVTQSPTHLIKTRGQQVTLRCSSQSGHNTVSWYQQALGQGPQFIFQYYREEENGRGNFPPRFSGLQFPNYSSELNVNALELDDSALYLCASRGGLREGEQFFGPGTRLTVL.